This entry describes one TCR beta chain. What antigen it recognizes has not been identified. Base qualities are not recorded, but no much larger clone differs from it by a single base. The germline V gene provides CDR1 MNHEY and CDR2 SVGAGI. Germline trimming: 4 bases from V, 2 bases from J; junction bases outside gene matches: 3. From its cysteine to its phenylalanine, the CDR3 spans 14 amino acids. This entry keeps only the CDR3 DNA: 42 bases, framed from base 1. Library generation was performed with the immunoSEQ multiplex PCR assay. For the multiplex PCR, a mixture combining 60 forward primers for TCR Vbeta segments and 13 reverse primers for TCR Jbeta segments was used. Amplification of the CDR3 region of rearranged TCR beta genes was performed with a multiplex PCR assay on genomic DNA. The amplified TCR beta libraries were sequenced on the Illumina HiSeq System as 87-base-pair reads. The original pipeline was this. A later analysis counted approximately 74 million unique TCR beta chains across the 550 to 750 repertoires, and around 9.9 million of these chains were shared by at least two donors. To remove PCR and sequencing errors, raw reads were error-corrected and collapsed into unique sequences using a nearest-neighbor algorithm that merged closely related sequences. V, D and J gene segments were assigned by aligning CDR3 sequences to IMGT reference sequences. Each retained sequence needed at least a six-nucleotide match to both a V gene segment and a J gene segment. Rearrangements were called productive when the CDR3 lacked stop codons and stayed in frame with V and J; all others were non-productive. Following IMGT convention, CDR3 was defined as the stretch from the second conserved V-encoded cysteine to the conserved J-encoded phenylalanine. The earlier analysis of about 590 of the donors excluded sequences that lacked an unambiguous match to a single V gene segment. An earlier analysis of some 500 of the donors classified V segments as functional when productive rearrangements were above 56.7% and as segregating when the standard deviation between donors was above 5%. A statistical classification framework was built to diagnose cytomegalovirus status from the catalog of TCR beta chain sequences. V and J gene assignment, in a later analysis, came from comparing TCR nucleotide sequences with IMGT/GENE-DB human TR gene sequences. In a later analysis, CDR3 sequences and most-parsimonious VDJ recombination scenarios were assigned using the TCRdist pipeline. A later analysis defined each TCR beta chain by its CDR3 amino acid sequence plus V-gene family, and excluded reads lacking a unique V-gene family. As a way to deal with suspected cross-contamination and a sequencing artifact, a later analysis dropped approximately 590 nucleotide sequences that were highly shared and had low generation probability. In a later analysis, a clonal expansion index for each public chain was calculated from normalized within-repertoire ranks of inferred template counts. In a later analysis, generation probabilities were computed using a VDJ recombination model fitted to out-of-frame rearrangements, and the results were checked against IGoR. In a later analysis, TCR-TCR, TCR-HLA and TCR-CMV co-occurrence was scored with hypergeometric tests, and a repertoire-size bias correction was applied to TCR pairs. In a later analysis, false discovery rates were estimated by permuting HLA or CMV assignments 20 times. A later analysis grouped co-occurring TCRs with DBSCAN, adding TCRdist sequence similarity when clustering within HLA-allele-positive subsets. Repertoires with fewer than 30,000 or more than 120,000 public chains were left out of co-occurrence clustering, as were about five repertoires with anomalous nucleotide sharing. Held by TCRdb, this immuneACCESS table contains in-frame sequences only and omits some clones. Under half of the omission traces to an unresolved V gene where checked; the cause of the rest is unknown. V and J calls plus clone size are reproduced from that table; the DNA served to infer D and trimming. Present in this sample are about 170,000 clones, almost 80% of which were seen just once. Roughly 5.8% of the sample goes to the ten largest clones.

These data belong to a study of cytomegalovirus exposure and HLA in healthy donors (dated 2017 in TCRdb). For context, the study as a whole: An earlier analysis of several hundred of the donors reported 276 Gb of sequence data and some 110 million unique TCR beta sequences obtained from some 170 million T cells. An early release covering roughly 580 HLA-typed donors comprised approximately 290 gigabases of sequencing data and 85 million to 100 million unique TCR sequences. Among the approximately 400 genotyped donors, around 79% belonged to the genetic ancestry cluster associated with self-reported Caucasian donors. The study aimed to test whether cataloging public T cell receptors could reveal signatures of past pathogen exposure. The T cell repertoires of 700 or so subjects were profiled by immunosequencing and related to cytomegalovirus serostatus. In addition to the first cohort of roughly 670 subjects, a separate validation cohort of some 120 different subjects was used. The study combined high-throughput TCR immunosequencing, statistical association of individual TCRs with disease status, and machine learning to predict cytomegalovirus infection status. In a later analysis, previously published TCR beta repertoires from 666 donors were re-analyzed and high-resolution HLA genotyping was added so that TCR occurrence patterns could be studied. Rather than drawing on any new phenotypic data, the later analysis identified candidate immune exposures from TCR beta sequences and the way those sequences occurred across donors. In an earlier analysis of about 590 of the donors, high-throughput TCR beta sequencing was used to judge whether each TCR beta V gene segment behaved as functional or pseudogenic. Alongside the repertoire data, information on donor age, sex, ethnicity and CMV serostatus was compiled. A later genetic analysis used genome-wide SNP genotypes for 398 of the 666 donors, treating that subset as a discovery cohort. All discovery cohort repertoires had been generated on a single sequencing platform. HLA typing included class I and class II loci at four-digit resolution. Typing coverage varied by locus: roughly 629-640 donors for A, B, C, DRB1 and DQB1; about 520 for DQA1; around 570 for DPA1; fewer than 480 for DPB1. Because of strong linkage in the cohort, five DR-DQ haplotypes were treated as single units for association and clustering. Among some 400 genotyped donors of the cohort, an average of around 250,000 unique TCR beta nucleotide sequences was sequenced per donor, of which 15% to 20% were non-productive.

The study at large found these results: Across donors, most TCR sequences were observed very rarely, whereas some public TCRs were present in many individuals. Linkage disequilibrium might explain the correlated functional status among segregating V segments, but an unknown experimental factor could not be excluded. Because counts were too low, seventeen rarely observed V segments, including chromosome 9 orphons, were left out of the earlier analysis of about 620 of the donors. The 87-base-pair reads could not distinguish some IMGT-functional V segments, including TRBV6-2 and TRBV6-3, so those segments were excluded. A further reported finding was that TCR beta sequences accurately predicted the HLA-A and HLA-B alleles for most subjects in the first cohort. According to the authors, the approach could potentially be generalized to other disease states and immunological phenotypes. According to a later analysis, most CMV-associated TCR beta chains appeared to be HLA-restricted, and the HLA associations seemed to be driven largely by CMV exposure. Roughly uniform sequencing depth across donors was assumed in presence/absence analyses, although this assumption may not hold. The only immune exposure information available for the cohort was CMV serostatus. Because some donors lacked HLA typing at each locus, the association tests relied only on the typed subset. The classifier was reported to diagnose cytomegalovirus status with high specificity and sensitivity in both the original cohort and the validation cohort. Strong co-occurrence of HLA alleles, especially DR and DQ, made assigning TCR associations to individual alleles difficult. In a later genetic analysis, a missense DCLRE1C variant was associated with V-gene and J-gene trimming of TCR beta chains, and the association was replicated in an independent cohort. According to a later analysis, parvovirus B19, influenza, CMV and Epstein-Barr virus appeared linked to several top co-occurrence clusters. The study listed 164 TCR beta chains as associated with cytomegalovirus. A later analysis found that TCR association rates varied across HLA loci, with DRB1 alleles showing the most associated TCRs and HLA-C alleles the fewest. This cohort had only TCR beta chains sequenced, and the lack of alpha or paired-chain data limited which features could be detected. Specific HLA alleles were associated with some 15,000 TCR beta sequences at a false discovery rate of 0.05 in a later analysis. A cluster of highly shared sequence variants was judged likely to represent a technical artifact of the sequencing pipeline. Broadly in line with IMGT annotations, most TCR beta V segments showed up in productive rearrangements about 87% or about 30% of the time in an earlier analysis of 450 to 600 of the donors. Compared with the 666-donor mean, donors in an Asian-associated ancestry cluster had fewer N-insertions in productive TCRs, according to a later genetic analysis. In a later analysis, HLA-associated TCR beta chains were found to be more clonally expanded and to have lower generation probabilities than equally common non-associated chains. In vitro tests confirmed that a few of the cytomegalovirus-associated TCR beta chains recognize cytomegalovirus antigens.

The cohort comprised fewer than 700 healthy bone marrow donors. All cohort members were sampled while nominally healthy, although unrecorded immune exposures were likely present. The donor tested CMV seropositive and was one of the 289 seropositive cohort members. A peripheral blood sample was collected from each donor, and TCR beta sequencing was performed on peripheral blood mononuclear cells. The Qiagen DNeasy Blood Extraction Kit was used to extract genomic DNA from the blood cell samples. The sequenced material came from PBMCs. Recombination connected TRBV6-5 to TRBJ2-7; TRBD2 fits 9 bases in the junction. This sequence originates from a man in his forties in good health and CMV-seropositive. The CDR3 protein sequence reads: CASSFGGRAYEQYF. The DNA is TGTGCCAGCAGTTTTGGCGGGAGGGCCTACGAGCAGTACTTC.